The T cell receptor (beta chain) under discussion was sequenced for a study of radiation and T cells in renal cell carcinoma. Study summary: Nephrectomy followed 15 Gy stereotactic body radiation by 4 weeks.

General study findings and limits: In blood, top tumor clones expanded by 2 weeks, shrinking by 4.

Clones were read by immunoSEQ multiplex PCR, and TCRdb kept only the in-frame ones, dropping some. The table lists tens of thousands of clones, roughly 78% of them singletons. As to this clone: What it binds is not known.

In germline, CDR1 is SGHTA, CDR2 FQGNSA. The CDR3 runs to 12 residues. Trimming pared 3 bases from V and 4 bases from J, leaving 6 bases between. The time point is: blood 2 weeks post-SBRT. Documented treatment: 15 Gy SBRT to primary tumor, nephrectomy 4 weeks later. Blood was sampled at baseline, 2 weeks and 4 weeks after SBRT. The patient's renal cell carcinoma had clear cell pathology. The V call is TRBV7-2, the J call TRBJ2-5; no clear D. This receptor was taken from a woman aged 70-85 years with renal cell carcinoma. The specimen was blood, collected from a patient whose treatment included radiotherapy and nephrectomy. CDR3 region: CASSLTRETQYF. Here the CDR3 DNA reads TGTGCCAGCAGCTTGACACGAGAGACCCAGTACTTC.